The 6 T cell receptor beta chains presented below share a single source sample, sequenced in a study of T cell repertoires in cytomegalovirus infection. TCRdb called the reads again in MiXCR, with one record for every CDR3 protein. The sample includes roughly 120,000 distinct CDR3 sequences, around 31% of them seen just once. Their target antigens are unknown. Here the sequenced sample was CD8+ T cells from cultured PBMCs, taken from culture after CMV antigen stimulation. These receptors were obtained from a human donor in good health (CMV status not recorded). Some clones in this sample may be carry-over from other donors' samples.

This clonotype was seen a handful of times. The J gene is TRBJ1-2, the V gene TRBV4-1; D uncertain. In germline, CDR1 is MGHRA, CDR2 YSYEKL. The CDR3 is 16 amino acids. The V and J ends lost 1 base and 6 bases respectively, with 18 bases between them. The CDR3 protein is CASSQVDGWGKNGYTF. CDR3 in DNA: TGCGCCAGCAGCCAAGTTGACGGTTGGGGTAAGAATGGCTACACCTTC.

This chain links TRBV25-1 with TRBJ1-1; D is possibly TRBD1 (5 bases). The CDR3 length is 14 residues. The germline V gene encodes CDR1 MGHDK and CDR2 SYGVNS. V lost 6 bases to trimming and J lost 0 bases, with 11 bases between them. The CDR3 DNA reads as TGTGCCAGCAGCTCGGGACGGATGAACACTGAAGCTTTCTTT. Translated: CASSSGRMNTEAFF.

The chain recombines TRBV3-1 with TRBJ2-7, with 8 bases aligning to TRBD2. V lost 4 bases to trimming and J lost 7 bases; unmatched junction nucleotides: 9. The CDR3 is 14 residues long. The germline CDR1 and CDR2 sequences are LGHDT and YNNKEL (reference sequence). CDR3 residues: CASSPGGLAGEQYF. The CDR3 DNA reads as TGTGCCAGCAGCCCAGGTGGGTTAGCGGGGGAGCAGTACTTC.

This clonotype was observed a few times. The rearrangement joins TRBV25-1 to TRBJ1-1; a weak D match, TRBD1 (5 bases). The germline gives CDR1 MGHDK, CDR2 SYGVNS. The CDR3 consists of 13 residues. The V and J ends lost 4 bases and 4 bases respectively, with 10 bases between them. The CDR3 coding sequence is TGTGCCAGCAGTGGGCAGGGTGTCACTGAAGCTTTCTTT. It specifies CASSGQGVTEAFF.

This clonotype was observed a few times. The chain employs TRBV5-6 and TRBJ2-1, with D uncertain. Germline-derived CDR1 and CDR2 are SGHDT and YYEEEE. V lost 0 bases and J 6 bases, leaving 7 bases between the germline ends. The CDR3 is 13 residues long. DNA for the CDR3: TGTGCCAGCAGCTTGGAACTACTCAATGAGCAGTTCTTC. Translation gives CASSLELLNEQFF.

The CDR3: CASSYDGASYNEQFF. The CDR3 region has the DNA TGTGCCAGCAGCTACGACGGTGCCTCCTACAATGAGCAGTTCTTC. The chain links TRBV12-3 or TRBV12-4 to TRBJ2-1; D unresolved. The CDR3 runs 15 residues. V shed 6 bases and J shed 0 bases, with 12 bases lying between them.